This is a list of T cell receptor beta chains from one sample in a study of T cells after yellow fever vaccination. TCRdb reprocessed the 5' RACE reads via MiXCR and lists one record per CDR3 protein. The repertoire has a few hundred thousand distinct CDR3 sequences, around 4.9% of them found once; the top ten carry about 3.5%. The input for sequencing was CD4+ T cells sorted from PBMCs, taken on the day of the yellow fever booster vaccination. These receptor sequences come from a man between 18 and 29 years old who received the YFV17D yellow fever vaccine. Each CDR3 is given with its conserved first and last residue. D genes are given only for firm matches. Part of the rows lack a size; the others show once, few, many or a class for expanded clones.

D gene,clone size,V gene,J gene,CDR3 DNA,CDR3 protein
.,many,TRBV20-1,TRBJ2-7,TGCAGTGCCAGGTCCAACGCAGGGGCCTACGAGCAGTACTTC,CSARSNAGAYEQYF
TRBD1,few,TRBV2,TRBJ2-2,TGTGCCAGCAAGTTGAGGGGACAGTTGAACACCGGGGAGCTGTTTTTT,CASKLRGQLNTGELFF
TRBD1,.,TRBV19,TRBJ1-5,TGTGCCAGTAGTCCGATTGGACAGGTTAGCAATCAGCCCCAGCATTTT,CASSPIGQVSNQPQHF
.,.,TRBV5-5,TRBJ2-5,TGTGCCAGCAGATTTCTAGCAGGAGAGACCCAGTACTTC,CASRFLAGETQYF
.,many,TRBV7-9,TRBJ2-1,TGTGCCAGCAGCCCAGGGGGGGGGCGCTCCTACAATGAGCAGTTCTTC,CASSPGGGRSYNEQFF
.,few,TRBV28,TRBJ1-5,TGTGCCAGCAGTTTCAGTATGGGCAATCAGCCCCAGCATTTT,CASSFSMGNQPQHF
.,few,TRBV29-1,TRBJ2-4,TGCAGCGCTATGGTAGGGACACTAGCCAAAAACATTCAGTACTTC,CSAMVGTLAKNIQYF
TRBD1,.,TRBV7-7,TRBJ2-2,TGTGCCAGCAGCTTAGATGACAGGGGGATACAGAACACCGGGGAGCTGTTTTTT,CASSLDDRGIQNTGELFF
TRBD2,.,TRBV6-6,TRBJ2-1,TGTGCCACGCGGGGACTAGCGGACAATGAGCAGTTCTTC,CATRGLADNEQFF
.,.,TRBV6-5,TRBJ1-1,TGTGCCAGCAGTCACGACAGGCTTGGATGGGCTTTCTTT,CASSHDRLGWAFF
.,many,TRBV7-3,TRBJ1-1,TGTGCCAGCTCGGGACACTACACTGAAGCTTTCTTT,CASSGHYTEAFF